The clone carrying this T cell receptor (beta chain) was observed at least ten times. The antigen remains undetermined. Time point indicated: newly diagnosed GD, antithyroid drugs for less than 3 months. Isolated PBMC RNA provided the starting material for the TCR library. Building of the TCR beta libraries involved iRepertoire HTBI primers and Arm-PCR of CDR3 regions. TCRdb used MiXCR to reprocess the multiplex PCR reads, holding one entry per CDR3 protein. The sample shows 420,000 or so distinct CDR3 sequences, about a sixth of them seen only once. This record belongs to a study of regulatory T cells in long-lasting Graves disease. Study-level points and caveats: Persistent disease samples used TRBV28, TRBJ1-2 and TRBJ2-5 preferentially. Among the persistent patients, fewer than 3,500 public clonotypes were shared, more than the 850 to 1,000 shared among new patients.

The CDR3 loop spans 15 amino acids. In germline, CDR1 is SGHTA, CDR2 FQGNSA. The V and J ends lost 5 bases and 2 bases respectively, with 16 bases between them. Separately, the same data were catalogued under a study of T cells in Graves' hyperthyroidism and ophthalmopathy. In that study: Ophthalmopathy and stable hyperthyroidism were separated by a 13 V-J model. Ophthalmopathy onset followed model prediction by a median roughly 6 months.

V and J are TRBV7-2 and TRBJ2-7, with D possibly TRBD1 on 5 matching bases. Specimen: peripheral blood mononuclear cells (PBMCs), collected at new diagnosis, from a patient treated with antithyroid drugs. The TCR sequence derives from a woman aged 18-35 years with Graves disease. This CDR3 is CASSPDSRLTYEQYF. As DNA, the CDR3 is TGTGCCAGCAGCCCAGACAGTCGATTGACCTACGAGCAGTACTTC.